A selection of T cell receptor beta chains follows, all from one sample in a study of shared clonotypes between healthy human individuals. Generated by immunoSEQ multiplex PCR, the TCRdb table keeps only in-frame clones and is missing some. The sample yields over 2 million clones, just under 95% seen once. The material sequenced was naive CD4+ T cells from PBMCs. The receptors stem from a young man in good health. Some clones in this sample may be carry-over from other donors' samples. CDR3s include the opening cysteine and the closing phenylalanine or tryptophan. D genes are given only for firm matches. Size is stated for part of the rows, as once, few or many counts, or as a class when the clone is expanded.

TRBJ1-1	.	TRBV28	.	CASSLHRVLSTEAFF	TGTGCCAGCAGTTTGCACAGGGTCTTGAGCACTGAAGCTTTCTTT
TRBJ1-4	.	TRBV5-1	.	CASRPLGRAEKLFF	TGCGCCAGCAGGCCCCTAGGGAGGGCTGAAAAACTGTTTTTT
TRBJ2-7	few	TRBV5-6	.	CASTAGQAGPYEQYF	TGTGCCAGCACCGCCGGACAGGCGGGACCCTACGAGCAGTACTTC
TRBJ1-1	.	TRBV7-3	.	CASSLGGQLNTEAFF	TGTGCCAGCAGCTTAGGCGGACAGTTAAACACTGAAGCTTTCTTT
TRBJ1-5	once	TRBV6-5	.	CASSSLRSQPQHF	TGTGCCAGCAGTTCCCTACGGAGTCAGCCCCAGCATTTT
TRBJ2-7	.	TRBV7-6	TRBD1	CASSSTPKGQGTPTEQYF	TGTGCCAGCAGCTCAACCCCGAAGGGACAGGGGACACCTACCGAGCAGTACTTC
TRBJ2-3	.	TRBV29-1	TRBD1	CSGTGTGSDTQYF	TGCAGCGGGACCGGGACAGGGTCAGATACGCAGTATTTT
TRBJ2-5	.	TRBV6-5	TRBD2	CASSPSGSSETQYF	TGTGCCAGCAGCCCTAGCGGGAGTTCGGAGACCCAGTACTTC
TRBJ1-1	.	TRBV4-1	.	CASSLRTAVNTEAFF	TGCGCCAGCAGCCTACGGACAGCGGTGAACACTGAAGCTTTCTTT
TRBJ2-4	once	TRBV28	.	CASSLQGFDKNIQYF	TGTGCCAGCAGTTTACAGGGATTTGACAAAAACATTCAGTACTTC
TRBJ1-4	.	TRBV30	.	CAWSWGEKLFF	TGTGCCTGGAGTTGGGGTGAAAAACTGTTTTTT
TRBJ1-2	.	TRBV7-9	.	CASSLPSQGRKDGYTF	TGTGCCAGCAGCTTACCATCACAGGGAAGGAAGGATGGCTACACCTTC
TRBJ2-5	.	TRBV6-1	TRBD2	CASSEFIGVAGSQETQYF	TGTGCCAGCAGTGAATTCATTGGAGTAGCGGGGTCCCAAGAGACCCAGTACTTC
TRBJ2-1	.	TRBV6-5	TRBD2	CASRGLAGGPVEQFF	TGTGCCAGCAGGGGGTTAGCGGGAGGGCCGGTTGAGCAGTTCTTC
TRBJ2-7	.	TRBV29-1	.	CSAVLDAYEQYF	TGCAGCGCCGTTCTCGACGCCTACGAGCAGTACTTC
TRBJ2-7	.	TRBV6-5	.	CASSYFVSGEPYEQYF	TGTGCCAGCAGTTACTTTGTCTCTGGGGAGCCCTACGAGCAGTACTTC
TRBJ1-2	.	TRBV10-3	.	CAISESMTALLNYGYTF	TGTGCCATCAGTGAGTCTATGACAGCACTTCTAAACTATGGCTACACCTTC
TRBJ2-1	.	TRBV18	.	CASSPVGGEQFF	TGTGCCAGCTCACCCGTCGGCGGTGAGCAGTTCTTC
TRBJ1-4	.	TRBV5-5	.	CASSLVGSHEKLFF	TGTGCCAGCAGCTTGGTTGGGTCCCATGAAAAACTGTTTTTT
TRBJ2-7	.	TRBV6-1	.	CASSMEKPYEQYF	TGTGCCAGCAGCATGGAGAAACCCTACGAGCAGTACTTC
TRBJ2-1	.	TRBV5-1	.	CASSLDDSFNEQFF	TGCGCCAGCAGCTTGGACGACAGCTTCAATGAGCAGTTCTTC
TRBJ1-1	.	TRBV19	.	CASSMEGVNTEAFF	TGTGCCAGTAGTATGGAGGGGGTGAACACTGAAGCTTTCTTT
TRBJ2-1	.	TRBV5-1	TRBD2	CASSLALTPAGGNEQFF	TGCGCCAGCAGCTTGGCACTCACCCCAGCGGGGGGCAATGAGCAGTTCTTC
TRBJ2-2	.	TRBV7-3	TRBD2	CASSQGLAGVTGELFF	TGTGCCAGCAGCCAGGGACTAGCGGGAGTCACCGGGGAGCTGTTTTTT
TRBJ2-3	.	TRBV5-5	.	CASSLAGTSTDTQYF	TGTGCCAGCAGCCTGGCGGGTACTAGCACAGATACGCAGTATTTT
TRBJ2-3	.	TRBV11-2	TRBD2	CASRSPSGRGGSTDTQYF	TGTGCCAGCAGGTCACCTAGCGGGAGGGGTGGTAGCACAGATACGCAGTATTTT
TRBJ2-7	.	TRBV30	.	CAWSKDARSSYEQYF	TGTGCCTGGTCTAAAGACGCGAGGAGCTCCTACGAGCAGTACTTC
TRBJ1-2	.	TRBV19	TRBD1	CASSIGRGPYGYTF	TGTGCCAGTAGTATAGGCAGGGGGCCCTATGGCTACACCTTC
TRBJ2-3	once	TRBV27	TRBD2	CASSPPSGLADTDTQYF	TGTGCCAGCAGTCCACCCTCCGGGCTAGCGGACACAGATACGCAGTATTTT
TRBJ2-7	.	TRBV5-1	TRBD1	CASSLRTGTYEQYF	TGCGCCAGCAGCCTAAGGACAGGAACCTACGAGCAGTACTTC
TRBJ2-6	.	TRBV27	.	CASSFWGAGANVLTF	TGTGCCAGCAGTTTCTGGGGAGCTGGGGCCAACGTCCTGACTTTC
TRBJ1-4	few	TRBV30	TRBD1	CAWSSDALGQGREKLFF	TGTGCCTGGAGTTCTGACGCCTTAGGACAGGGTCGGGAAAAACTGTTTTTT
TRBJ2-1	.	TRBV5-1	.	CASSLDGDPSSYNEQFF	TGCGCCAGCAGCTTGGATGGGGATCCGAGCTCCTACAATGAGCAGTTCTTC
TRBJ1-3	.	TRBV6-6	.	CASSYTDAATIYF	TGTGCCAGCAGTTACACTGACGCGGCAACCATATATTTT
TRBJ2-2	.	TRBV6-5	.	CASSGRRTYGELFF	TGTGCCAGCAGTGGAAGGAGGACCTACGGGGAGCTGTTTTTT
TRBJ2-7	.	TRBV7-9	.	CASSSSGYEQYF	TGTGCCAGCAGCTCCTCTGGGTACGAGCAGTACTTC
TRBJ2-1	.	TRBV29-1	.	CAGHHNEQFF	TGCGCTGGACACCACAATGAGCAGTTCTTC
TRBJ2-1	.	TRBV18	TRBD2	CASSPRTGASGTPRREQFF	TGTGCCAGCTCACCACGCACTGGAGCTAGCGGGACGCCCAGGAGGGAGCAGTTCTTC
TRBJ1-2	.	TRBV15	.	CATSRSAPHANYGYTF	TGTGCCACCAGCAGAAGCGCCCCGCACGCGAACTATGGCTACACCTTC
TRBJ2-7	.	TRBV9	.	CASSRDRAYEQYF	TGTGCCAGCAGTCGAGACAGAGCCTACGAGCAGTACTTC
TRBJ1-5	.	TRBV5-1	.	CASSLESRNQPQHF	TGCGCCAGCAGCTTGGAAAGTCGCAATCAGCCCCAGCATTTT
TRBJ1-1	.	TRBV6-5	.	CASSSTVYGEAFF	TGTGCCAGCAGTTCGACGGTCTACGGAGAGGCTTTCTTT
TRBJ2-2	.	TRBV10-3	.	CAISPSGFTGELFF	TGTGCCATCAGTCCCTCAGGGTTTACCGGGGAGCTGTTTTTT
TRBJ1-5	few	TRBV5-1	.	CASSLGAESNQPQHF	TGCGCCAGCAGCTTGGGGGCGGAGAGCAATCAGCCCCAGCATTTT
TRBJ1-1	.	TRBV7-9	.	CASSRPDTEAFF	TGTGCCAGCAGCCGGCCGGACACTGAAGCTTTCTTT
TRBJ2-7	.	TRBV5-4	.	CASSLEAGWRDGAEQYF	TGTGCCAGCAGCTTGGAAGCCGGTTGGAGGGATGGGGCCGAGCAGTACTTC
TRBJ2-1	.	TRBV5-1	.	CASQSERHNEQFF	TGCGCCAGCCAGTCGGAGCGGCACAATGAGCAGTTCTTC
TRBJ1-5	.	TRBV4-3	.	CASSSLLGQNQPQHF	TGCGCCAGCAGCTCCCTGCTGGGCCAAAATCAGCCCCAGCATTTT
TRBJ1-1	.	TRBV6-6	.	CASRTQDTEAFF	TGTGCCAGCAGAACACAGGACACTGAAGCTTTCTTT
TRBJ2-5	.	TRBV19	TRBD1	CASSLQGAQETQYF	TGTGCCAGTAGTCTACAGGGGGCCCAAGAGACCCAGTACTTC
TRBJ2-7	.	TRBV2	.	CASSEAPGVAQYF	TGTGCCAGCAGTGAAGCCCCAGGGGTTGCGCAGTACTTC
TRBJ2-5	once	TRBV7-2	.	CASSIQGWGEEETQYF	TGTGCCAGCAGCATTCAGGGTTGGGGGGAAGAAGAGACCCAGTACTTC
TRBJ2-2	.	TRBV5-1	.	CASSSGALANTGELFF	TGCGCCAGCAGCTCCGGGGCTCTAGCAAACACCGGGGAGCTGTTTTTT
TRBJ2-7	.	TRBV6-1	TRBD2	CASSARGGTYEQYF	TGTGCCAGCAGTGCTCGGGGGGGGACCTACGAGCAGTACTTC
TRBJ2-5	.	TRBV7-9	.	CASSSAGTQYF	TGTGCCAGCAGCTCTGCAGGGACCCAGTACTTC
TRBJ2-7	.	TRBV27	.	CASSRGRDRGEQYF	TGTGCCAGCAGCAGAGGAAGGGACCGGGGCGAGCAGTACTTC